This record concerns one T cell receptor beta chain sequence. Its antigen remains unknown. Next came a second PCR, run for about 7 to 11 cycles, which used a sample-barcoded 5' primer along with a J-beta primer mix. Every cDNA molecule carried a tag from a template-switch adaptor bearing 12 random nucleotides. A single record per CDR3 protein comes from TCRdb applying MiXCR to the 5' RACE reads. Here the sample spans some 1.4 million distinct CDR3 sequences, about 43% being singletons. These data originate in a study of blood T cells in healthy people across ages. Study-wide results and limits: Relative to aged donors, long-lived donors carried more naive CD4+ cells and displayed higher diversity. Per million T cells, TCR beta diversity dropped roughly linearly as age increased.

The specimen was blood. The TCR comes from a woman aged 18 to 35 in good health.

DNA for the CDR3: TGCGCCAGCAGCGTGGTAGTCTCGTCTAGCACAGATACGCAGTATTTT. Translation gives CASSVVVSSSTDTQYF. The V call is TRBV5-1, the J call TRBJ2-3; no definite D call. Germline V gene sequence: CDR1 SGHRS, CDR2 YFSETQ. The CDR3 loop spans 16 amino acids. Trimming removed 4 bases at V and 0 bases at J, with 15 bases between.